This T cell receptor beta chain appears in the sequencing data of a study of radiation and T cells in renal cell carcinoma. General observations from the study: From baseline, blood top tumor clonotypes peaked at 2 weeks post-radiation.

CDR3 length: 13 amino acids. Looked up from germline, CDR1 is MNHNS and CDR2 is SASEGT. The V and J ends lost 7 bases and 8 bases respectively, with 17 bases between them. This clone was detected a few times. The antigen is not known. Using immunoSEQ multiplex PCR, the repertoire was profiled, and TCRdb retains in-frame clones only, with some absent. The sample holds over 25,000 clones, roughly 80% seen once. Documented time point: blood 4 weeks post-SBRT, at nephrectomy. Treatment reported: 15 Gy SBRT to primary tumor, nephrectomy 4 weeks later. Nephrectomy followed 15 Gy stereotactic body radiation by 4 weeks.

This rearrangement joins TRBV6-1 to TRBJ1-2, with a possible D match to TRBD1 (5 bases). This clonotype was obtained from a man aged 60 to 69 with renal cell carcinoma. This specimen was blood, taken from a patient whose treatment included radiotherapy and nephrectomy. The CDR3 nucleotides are TGTGCCAGCAAGCTTCTGGGGGTGGACGGCTACACCTTC. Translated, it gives CASKLLGVDGYTF.